One and the same sample provided the 30 T cell receptor beta chains below, sequenced in a study of T-cell memory formation after mild COVID-19. TCRdb ran MiXCR on the 5' RACE reads and lists one entry per CDR3 protein. The sample has approximately 290,000 distinct CDR3 sequences; around 19% are singletons. The sequencing sample was made of PBMCs or a T cell subset sorted from them (not recorded which). The receptors stem from a man aged 18 to 29 who had mild COVID-19 (a few samples of this study predate the infection). Cell type and time point are not known.

This clonotype was picked up a small number of times. The V and J genes are TRBV28 and TRBJ2-5; 7 bases agree with TRBD1. Germline V gene sequence: CDR1 MDHEN, CDR2 SYDVKM. V shed 6 bases and J 0 bases; nucleotides not matched to a gene: 10. The CDR3 consists of 16 residues. The DNA for the CDR3 is TGTGCCAGCAGAGGCAGGGACAGTTCGTACCAAGAGACCCAGTACTTC. This gives the protein CASRGRDSSYQETQYF.

The genes are TRBV27 and TRBJ2-3; 9 bases fit TRBD1. Germline trimming cut 1 base from V and 4 bases from J; bases unmatched to any gene: 0. CDR3 size: 14 residues. Germline CDR1 and CDR2: MNHEY and SMNVEV (reference sequence). The CDR3 bases are TGTGCCAGCAGTTTATGGGACAGGGCAGATACGCAGTATTTT. It yields the protein CASSLWDRADTQYF.

This clonotype has ten or more counts. The J gene is TRBJ2-3, the V gene TRBV10-3; the D gene is possibly TRBD2 (6 bases). Trimming took 4 bases from V and 0 from J, leaving 14 bases between them. In germline, CDR1 is ENHRY, CDR2 SYGVKD. The CDR3 runs to 16 residues. CDR3 region: CAISGRQGGSTDTQYF. In DNA form, the CDR3 reads TGTGCCATCAGTGGGCGTCAGGGAGGAAGCACAGATACGCAGTATTTT.

Sample share makes this clonotype large. The gene calls are TRBV5-6 and TRBJ1-4; 9 bases are a match to TRBD1. The CDR3 runs to 19 residues. Germline lookup yields CDR1 SGHDT and CDR2 YYEEEE. The V and J ends lost 1 base and 2 bases, in that order; junction bases with no gene match: 12. CDR3 residues: CASSLQGQGLFGTNEKLFF. The CDR3 DNA sequence: TGTGCCAGCAGCTTGCAAGGACAGGGGCTCTTCGGCACTAATGAAAAACTGTTTTTT.

CDR3 protein: CASSRSRGFSNQPQHF. CDR3 coding DNA: TGTGCCAGCAGCCGCTCTAGGGGGTTTAGCAATCAGCCCCAGCATTTT. V usage is TRBV6-6 and J usage is TRBJ1-5; the D gene is possibly TRBD1 (6 bases). The CDR3 covers 16 residues. Per germline, CDR1 MNHNY and CDR2 SVGAGI (reference sequence). The V end was cut by 6 bases, the J end by 0 bases, with 15 bases between.

This clonotype was seen more than once but under ten times. The chain links TRBV6-2 or TRBV6-3 to TRBJ2-3; D perhaps matches TRBD2 (6 bases). The CDR3 covers 16 residues. In germline, CDR1 is MNHEY, CDR2 SVGEGT. Trimming removed 6 bases at V and 2 bases at J, with 18 bases between. CDR3 in DNA: TGTGCCAGCAGATTAACCTGGGGAGGCTTCACAGATACGCAGTATTTT. This sequence encodes CASRLTWGGFTDTQYF.

This clonotype showed up just a few times. The rearrangement joins TRBV7-2 to TRBJ2-1, with TRBD2 matching over 10 bases. V lost 5 bases and J lost 10; bases outside the gene matches: 14. The CDR3 runs to 16 residues. CDR1 and CDR2 (germline): SGHTA, FQGNSA. In nucleotides, the CDR3 is TGTGCCAGCAGCCGCCGTGGGCCAGCGGGGGGGAGGGAGCAGTTCTTC. Translation: CASSRRGPAGGREQFF.

The CDR3 reads CASSWGTLDTQYF. For the CDR3, the DNA is TGTGCCAGCAGCTGGGGGACGCTGGATACGCAGTATTTT. This chain connects TRBV5-5 to TRBJ2-3; D assignment may be TRBD1 or TRBD2 (5 bases each). Germline V lookup: CDR1 SGHKS, CDR2 YYEKEE (reference sequence). The CDR3 is 13 residues long. V lost 3 bases to trimming and J lost 6 bases, with 11 bases between them. Filled out from reference TRBV5-5 and TRBJ2-3, the complete variable domain reads DAGVTQSPTHLIKTRGQQVTLRCSPISGHKSVSWYQQVLGQGPQFIFQYYEKEERGRGNFPDRFSARQFPNYSSELNVNALLLGDSALYLCASSWGTLDTQYFGPGTRLTVL.

The sample holds many counts of this clonotype. The chain recombines TRBV5-4 with TRBJ2-1; TRBD2 matches 11 bases. Germline CDR1 reads SGHNT; CDR2 reads YYREEE (reference sequence). J was trimmed by 3 bases and V by 4 bases; bases with no gene match: 6. The length of the CDR3 is 16 residues. For the CDR3, the DNA is TGTGCCAGCAGCCCCACTAGCGGGGGCCACTACAATGAGCAGTTCTTC. Translated: CASSPTSGGHYNEQFF.

This clonotype was detected only a few times. J is TRBJ2-5 and V is TRBV7-2; perhaps TRBD1 as D (6 bases). The CDR3 contains 14 residues. The germline V and J ends were trimmed by 5 bases and 0 bases, with 10 bases remaining between them. The germline CDR1 and CDR2 sequences are SGHTA and FQGNSA. CDR3 residues: CASSPTGNQETQYF. DNA for the CDR3: TGTGCCAGCAGCCCTACAGGGAACCAAGAGACCCAGTACTTC. Using reference TRBV7-2 and TRBJ2-5 for the parts outside the CDR3, the full variable domain is GAGVSQSPSNKVTEKGKDVELRCDPISGHTALYWYRQSLGQGLEFLIYFQGNSAPDKSGLPSDRFSAERTGGSVSTLTIQRTQQEDSAVYLCASSPTGNQETQYFGPGTRLLVL.

J is TRBJ2-3 and V is TRBV18, with 7 bases matching TRBD1. Losses at the gene ends were 2 bases for V and 1 base for J; bases not matched to a gene: 6. The CDR3 contains 16 residues. Per germline, CDR1 KGHSH and CDR2 LQKENI. CDR3 DNA sequence: TGTGCCAGCTCACCAAGTATTGGACAGGGCACAGATACGCAGTATTTT. Its translation is CASSPSIGQGTDTQYF.

This clonotype showed up just a few times. This chain uses TRBV5-6 with TRBJ2-5, with 8 bases lining up with TRBD2. CDR3 length: 13 residues. V lost 4 bases and J lost 7; bases outside the gene matches: 6. Looked up from germline, CDR1 is SGHDT and CDR2 is YYEEEE. The DNA for the CDR3 is TGTGCCAGCAGCCCACAGAGCGGGGGGACCCAGTACTTC. Amino acids: CASSPQSGGTQYF. Based on the CDR3 plus reference TRBV5-6 and TRBJ2-5, the full variable domain is DAGVTQSPTHLIKTRGQQVTLRCSPKSGHDTVSWYQQALGQGPQFIFQYYEEEERQRGNFPDRFSGHQFPNYSSELNVNALLLGDSALYLCASSPQSGGTQYFGPGTRLLVL.

The rearrangement joins TRBV6-5 to TRBJ1-2; TRBD1 aligns across 7 bases. With V trimmed by 8 bases and J by 3 bases, 9 bases remained unmatched. The CDR3 contains 14 residues. Germline CDR1 is MNHEY and CDR2 is SVGAGI. The CDR3 reads CASGGTGDYYGYTF. The CDR3, as DNA: TGTGCCAGCGGGGGAACAGGGGACTACTATGGCTACACCTTC.

The chain combines TRBV5-6 with TRBJ1-6; 8 bases match TRBD1. CDR3 length: 16 amino acids. The trim removed 4 bases at V and 7 bases at J, leaving 10 bases unmatched. Looked up from germline, CDR1 is SGHDT and CDR2 is YYEEEE. The CDR3 region is CASSAGSGQGNSPLHF. The CDR3 DNA sequence: TGTGCCAGCAGCGCAGGAAGCGGACAGGGAAATTCACCCCTCCACTTT. The whole variable domain, filled in from reference TRBV5-6 and TRBJ1-6, reads DAGVTQSPTHLIKTRGQQVTLRCSPKSGHDTVSWYQQALGQGPQFIFQYYEEEERQRGNFPDRFSGHQFPNYSSELNVNALLLGDSALYLCASSAGSGQGNSPLHFGNGTRLTVT.

The genes are TRBV6-5 and TRBJ1-5; D might be TRBD1 (6 bases). The germline gives CDR1 MNHEY, CDR2 SVGAGI. The V and J ends lost 2 bases and 1 base respectively, with 9 bases between them. CDR3 length equals 15 residues. The CDR3 protein is CASSYGGQSNQPQHF. DNA for the CDR3: TGTGCCAGCAGTTACGGGGGACAAAGCAATCAGCCCCAGCATTTT.

The V call is TRBV5-1, the J call TRBJ1-5; D possibly corresponds to TRBD1 (5 bases). Looked up from germline, CDR1 is SGHRS and CDR2 is YFSETQ. V was clipped by 1 base and J by 2 bases, with 19 bases between them. The CDR3 is 18 amino acids. The CDR3: CASSLFPREDVGNQPQHF. Here the CDR3 DNA reads TGCGCCAGCAGCTTGTTCCCCAGGGAGGACGTCGGCAATCAGCCCCAGCATTTT.

This clonotype was counted only a few times. The chain uses TRBV4-3 and TRBJ2-1, with 13 positions matching TRBD2. This CDR3 has 18 residues. The germline gives CDR1 LGHNA, CDR2 YSLEER. Trimming removed 3 bases from V and 2 bases from J; junction bases left unmatched: 7. This CDR3 is CASSQTTSGGRPYNEQFF. In DNA form, the CDR3 reads TGCGCCAGCAGCCAGACGACTAGCGGGGGGCGACCCTACAATGAGCAGTTCTTC.

This sequence joins TRBV20-1 and TRBJ2-7; D is possibly TRBD1 (6 bases). Trimming took 6 bases from V and 2 from J, leaving 11 bases between them. This CDR3 comprises 12 residues. Germline V gene lookup returns CDR1 DFQATT and CDR2 SNEGSKA (reference sequence). CDR3 in DNA: TGCAGTGCAAAAGAGGGGGCCTACGAGCAGTACTTC. It encodes CSAKEGAYEQYF.

The chain employs TRBV4-3 and TRBJ1-4; 9 bases agree with TRBD1. The CDR3 runs to 18 residues. V lost 1 base to trimming and J lost 2 bases; unmatched junction nucleotides: 8. Germline assignment: CDR1 LGHNA and CDR2 YSLEER. This CDR3 reads CASSQAFAQGATNEKLFF. The CDR3, as DNA: TGCGCCAGCAGCCAAGCTTTCGCACAGGGGGCGACTAATGAAAAACTGTTTTTT.

This clonotype has more than one count but fewer than ten. The chain uses TRBV4-3 and TRBJ1-2; D unresolved. CDR1 LGHNA and CDR2 YSLEER come from the germline V gene. The CDR3 totals 14 residues. V was shortened by 0 bases and J by 4 bases, with 9 bases between the two germline ends. In DNA, the CDR3 is TGCGCCAGCAGCCAAGATGAGGGCTTCTATGGCTACACCTTC. Translation: CASSQDEGFYGYTF.

In its sample, this clonotype ranks as medium-sized. The chain employs TRBV29-1 and TRBJ2-7; D ambiguous. The CDR3 runs to 13 residues. Germline CDR1 and CDR2: SQVTM and ANQGSEA. V was clipped by 1 base and J by 0 bases, with 7 bases between them. The CDR3 region is CSVEGGVSYEQYF. The CDR3 bases are TGCAGCGTTGAAGGTGGGGTCTCCTACGAGCAGTACTTC.

The chain uses TRBV6-4 and TRBJ2-2; no clear D gene. Germline V lookup: CDR1 MRHNA, CDR2 SNTAGT. This CDR3 has 15 residues. Trimming removed 3 bases from V and 4 bases from J, with 12 bases in between. CDR3 sequence (DNA): TGTGCCAGCAGTGAAGGACCACGAACCACCGGGGAGCTGTTTTTT. As protein: CASSEGPRTTGELFF.

This clonotype was seen a few times. The V call is TRBV12-3 or TRBV12-4, the J call TRBJ1-3, with 7 nucleotides matching TRBD1. This CDR3 spans 13 amino acids. The junction had 5 bases not matched to a gene; V was cut back by 8 bases and J by 4 bases. CDR3: CASGGGRGNTIYF. The CDR3 DNA follows: TGTGCCAGCGGAGGGGGCAGGGGAAACACCATATATTTT.

This clonotype was seen a few times. The J gene is TRBJ2-1, the V gene TRBV24-1; tentatively, D is TRBD2 (5 bases). Germline CDR1 KGHDR, CDR2 SFDVKD. V was shortened by 5 bases and J by 0 bases, with 10 bases between the two germline ends. CDR3 length equals 15 residues. CDR3 in DNA: TGTGCCACCAGTGGCCCCCGGGACTCCTACAATGAGCAGTTCTTC. This codes for CATSGPRDSYNEQFF.

This clonotype appeared a few times. This chain uses TRBV29-1 with TRBJ2-7; D is unclear. V was clipped by 4 bases and J by 0 bases, with 10 bases between them. The CDR3 length is 13 residues. The germline V gene encodes CDR1 SQVTM and CDR2 ANQGSEA. The CDR3 DNA is TGCAGCGTTGTCTCTACTGACTCCTACGAGCAGTACTTC. Residues: CSVVSTDSYEQYF.

This clonotype has only a few counts. The J gene is TRBJ1-2, the V gene TRBV9; the D is unclear. Germline CDR1 SGDLS, CDR2 YYNGEE. The CDR3 runs 15 residues. V was trimmed by 0 bases and J by 4 bases, leaving 13 bases between them. CDR3 region: CASSVGGGSSYGYTF. The CDR3 bases are TGTGCCAGCAGCGTAGGAGGAGGGTCATCCTATGGCTACACCTTC.

The rearrangement uses TRBV29-1 and TRBJ2-3; D is undetermined. V gave up 8 bases and J gave up 4 bases, with 16 bases separating them. Germline-derived CDR1 and CDR2 are SQVTM and ANQGSEA. The CDR3 extends over 13 amino acids. The CDR3 nucleotides are TGCAGCCAGAAATTATGGCAGGCAGATACGCAGTATTTT. Protein: CSQKLWQADTQYF.

In this sample, this clonotype turned up a few times. CDR3 in amino acids: CASSYLENTGELFF. The CDR3 bases are TGTGCCAGCAGCTACTTAGAGAACACCGGGGAGCTGTTTTTT. The chain recombines TRBV11-2 with TRBJ2-2; no reliable D call. Germline V gene sequence: CDR1 SGHAT, CDR2 FQNNGV. The CDR3 totals 14 residues. Trimming took off 4 bases at V and 1 base at J, with 7 bases between the two ends.

This clonotype was seen a handful of times. V and J are TRBV5-1 and TRBJ2-5; D is ambiguous. The CDR3 consists of 14 residues. V lost 0 bases to trimming and J lost 1 base, with 7 bases between them. Germline values: CDR1 SGHRS, CDR2 YFSETQ. The CDR3 is CASSLGVAQETQYF. In nucleotides, the CDR3 is TGCGCCAGCAGCTTGGGGGTAGCCCAAGAGACCCAGTACTTC.

The gene calls are TRBV2 and TRBJ2-1; D perhaps matches TRBD1 (5 bases). Germline loops: CDR1 SNHLY, CDR2 FYNNEI. The CDR3 totals 15 residues. Deletions cut 2 bases from V and 0 bases from J, with 8 bases between. In nucleotides, the CDR3 is TGTGCCAGCAGTGAAAAGGGGCCCTCCTACAATGAGCAGTTCTTC. Translation: CASSEKGPSYNEQFF.